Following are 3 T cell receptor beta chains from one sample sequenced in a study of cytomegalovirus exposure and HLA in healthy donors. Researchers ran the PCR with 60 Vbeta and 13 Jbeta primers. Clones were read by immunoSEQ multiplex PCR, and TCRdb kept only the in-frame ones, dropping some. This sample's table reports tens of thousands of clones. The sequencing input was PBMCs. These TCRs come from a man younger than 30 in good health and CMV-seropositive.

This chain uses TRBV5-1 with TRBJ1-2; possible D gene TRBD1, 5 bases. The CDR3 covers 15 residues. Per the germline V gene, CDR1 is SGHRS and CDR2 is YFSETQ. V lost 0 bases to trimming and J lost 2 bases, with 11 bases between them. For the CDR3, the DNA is TGCGCCAGCAGCTTGGAGGCAGGGTCCAACTATGGCTACACCTTC. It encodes CASSLEAGSNYGYTF.

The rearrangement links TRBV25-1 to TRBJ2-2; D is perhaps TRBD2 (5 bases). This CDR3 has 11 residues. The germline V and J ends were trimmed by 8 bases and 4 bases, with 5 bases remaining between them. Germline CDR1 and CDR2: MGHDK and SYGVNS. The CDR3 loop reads CASRGTGELFF. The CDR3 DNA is TGTGCCAGCCGGGGCACCGGGGAGCTGTTTTTT. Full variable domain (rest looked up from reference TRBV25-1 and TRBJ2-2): EADIYQTPRYLVIGTGKKITLECSQTMGHDKMYWYQQDPGMELHLIHYSYGVNSTEKGDLSSESTVSRIRTEHFPLTLESARPSHTSQYLCASRGTGELFFGEGSRLTVL.

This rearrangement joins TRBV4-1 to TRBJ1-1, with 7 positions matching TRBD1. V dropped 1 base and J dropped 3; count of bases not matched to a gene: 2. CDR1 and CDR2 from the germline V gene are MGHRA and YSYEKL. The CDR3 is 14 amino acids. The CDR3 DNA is TGCGCCAGCAGCCAAGTCACAGGGGACACTGAAGCTTTCTTT. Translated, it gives CASSQVTGDTEAFF.